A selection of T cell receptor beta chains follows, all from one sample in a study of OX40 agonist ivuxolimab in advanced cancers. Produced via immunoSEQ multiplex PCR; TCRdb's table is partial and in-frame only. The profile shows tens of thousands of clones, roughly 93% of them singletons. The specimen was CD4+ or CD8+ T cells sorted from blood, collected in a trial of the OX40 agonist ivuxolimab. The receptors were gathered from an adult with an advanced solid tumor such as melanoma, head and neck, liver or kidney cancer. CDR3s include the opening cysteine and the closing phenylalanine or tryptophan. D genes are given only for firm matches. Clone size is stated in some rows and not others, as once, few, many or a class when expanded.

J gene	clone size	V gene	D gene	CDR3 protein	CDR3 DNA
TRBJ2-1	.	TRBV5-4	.	CASSLEASVYNEQFF	TGTGCCAGCAGCTTGGAGGCTAGTGTGTACAATGAGCAGTTCTTC
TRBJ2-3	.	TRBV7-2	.	CASSLGLADTQYF	TGTGCCAGCAGCTTAGGTTTGGCGGATACGCAGTATTTT
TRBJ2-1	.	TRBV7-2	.	CASSLWEGDSYNEQFF	TGTGCCAGCAGCTTATGGGAAGGAGACTCCTACAATGAGCAGTTCTTC
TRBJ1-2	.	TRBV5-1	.	CASSTESLYGYTF	TGCGCCAGCAGCACCGAGTCCCTCTATGGCTACACCTTC
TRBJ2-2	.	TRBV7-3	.	CASSSRNGELFF	TGTGCCAGCAGCTCGCGCAACGGGGAGCTGTTTTTT
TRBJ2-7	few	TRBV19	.	CASSKGDLFYSYEQYF	TGTGCCAGTAGTAAGGGAGACCTATTCTACTCCTACGAGCAGTACTTC
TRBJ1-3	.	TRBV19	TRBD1	CALKDRRNTIYF	TGTGCCCTAAAGGACAGGCGGAACACCATATATTTT
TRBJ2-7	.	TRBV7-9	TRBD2	CASSLDRGSSYEQYF	TGTGCCAGCAGCTTAGATCGCGGGAGCTCCTACGAGCAGTACTTC
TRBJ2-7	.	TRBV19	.	CASSMTQLSSYEQYF	TGTGCCAGTAGTATGACCCAACTGAGCTCCTACGAGCAGTACTTC
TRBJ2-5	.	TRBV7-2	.	CASSTGSAQSGTQYF	TGTGCCAGCAGCACCGGGTCAGCCCAGTCAGGGACCCAGTACTTC
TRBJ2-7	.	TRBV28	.	CASGSFDYEQYF	TGTGCCAGCGGCAGCTTTGACTACGAGCAGTACTTC
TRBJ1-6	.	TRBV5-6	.	CASGGFNSPLHF	TGTGCCAGCGGAGGGTTTAATTCACCCCTCCACTTT
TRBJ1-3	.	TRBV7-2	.	CASSPGLGNTIYF	TGTGCCAGCAGCCCGGGGCTTGGAAACACCATATATTTT
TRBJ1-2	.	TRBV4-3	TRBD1	CASSLRTGTILGYTF	TGCGCCAGCAGCCTCCGGACAGGAACCATCCTTGGCTACACCTTC
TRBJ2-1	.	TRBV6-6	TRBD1	CASSSTGGRNEQFF	TGTGCCAGCAGTTCTACAGGGGGTAGGAATGAGCAGTTCTTC
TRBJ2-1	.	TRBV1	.	CTSSPRVAGANEQFF	TGCACCAGCTCCCCGAGGGTAGCGGGAGCCAATGAGCAGTTCTTC
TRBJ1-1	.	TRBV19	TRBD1	CASSIDPLRGLSMNTEAFF	TGTGCCAGTAGTATAGATCCCCTCAGGGGGTTATCGATGAACACTGAAGCTTTCTTT
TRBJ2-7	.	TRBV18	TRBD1	CASSLTGSWEQYF	TGTGCCAGCTCACTGACAGGGTCTTGGGAGCAGTACTTC
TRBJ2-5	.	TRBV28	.	CASSLLETQYF	TGTGCCAGCAGTTTACTCGAGACCCAGTACTTC
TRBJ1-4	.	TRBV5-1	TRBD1	CASSSGTGATNEKLFF	TGCGCCAGCAGCTCTGGGACAGGCGCAACTAATGAAAAACTGTTTTTT
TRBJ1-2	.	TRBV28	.	CASSKPGSYGYTF	TGTGCCAGCAGTAAGCCAGGGTCCTATGGCTACACCTTC
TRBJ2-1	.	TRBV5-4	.	CASSRNHEQFF	TGTGCCAGCAGCAGGAACCATGAGCAGTTCTTC
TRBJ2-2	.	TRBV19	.	CASKLAGTVNTGELFF	TGTGCCAGTAAACTCGCCGGGACGGTGAACACCGGGGAGCTGTTTTTT
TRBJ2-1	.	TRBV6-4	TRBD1	CASSGQGGRNNEQFF	TGTGCCAGCAGTGGACAGGGGGGTAGGAACAATGAGCAGTTCTTC
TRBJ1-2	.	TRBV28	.	CASSPPDRTNYGYTF	TGTGCCAGCAGCCCTCCCGACAGAACCAACTATGGCTACACCTTC
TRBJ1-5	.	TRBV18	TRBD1	CASSLESWGQSNQPQHF	TGTGCCAGCTCACTAGAGTCCTGGGGACAGAGCAATCAGCCCCAGCATTTT
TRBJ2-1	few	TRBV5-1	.	CASSKEGAAYNEQFF	TGCGCCAGCAGCAAGGAGGGAGCGGCATACAATGAGCAGTTCTTC
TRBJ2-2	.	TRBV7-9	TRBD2	CASSLIAGRTGELFF	TGTGCCAGCAGCTTAATAGCGGGAAGAACCGGGGAGCTGTTTTTT
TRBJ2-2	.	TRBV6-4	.	CASRAQGTGELFF	TGTGCCAGCAGAGCACAGGGAACCGGGGAGCTGTTTTTT
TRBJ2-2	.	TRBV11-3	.	CASSLGVIQGYTGELFF	TGTGCCAGCAGCTTAGGAGTGATACAGGGCTACACCGGGGAGCTGTTTTTT
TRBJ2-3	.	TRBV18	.	CASSPLVGGNRDTQYF	TGTGCCAGCTCACCACTGGTAGGGGGAAACCGGGATACGCAGTATTTT
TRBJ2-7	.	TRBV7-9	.	CASSGGGHRVYEQYF	TGTGCCAGCAGCGGAGGGGGACATCGCGTCTACGAGCAGTACTTC
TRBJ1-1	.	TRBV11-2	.	CASSLLTGLNTEAFF	TGTGCCAGCAGCTTACTTACAGGGCTGAACACTGAAGCTTTCTTT
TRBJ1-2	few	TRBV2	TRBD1	CASSESEGATYGYTF	TGTGCCAGCAGTGAATCGGAGGGGGCTACCTATGGCTACACCTTC
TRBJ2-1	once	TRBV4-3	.	CASSQDGYSYNEQFF	TGCGCCAGCAGCCAAGACGGCTACTCCTACAATGAGCAGTTCTTC
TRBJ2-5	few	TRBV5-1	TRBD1	CASSIQGARETQYF	TGCGCCAGCAGCATTCAGGGGGCGCGTGAGACCCAGTACTTC
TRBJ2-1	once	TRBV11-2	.	CASSRGGPNSLYNEQFF	TGTGCCAGCAGCCGTGGTGGGCCCAATAGCCTTTACAATGAGCAGTTCTTC
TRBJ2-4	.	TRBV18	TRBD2	CASSPLAGDGAKNIQYF	TGTGCCAGCTCACCTCTAGCGGGAGATGGGGCCAAAAACATTCAGTACTTC
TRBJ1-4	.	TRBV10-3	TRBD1	CAISDSGGTNEKLFF	TGTGCCATCAGTGATTCAGGGGGGACTAATGAAAAACTGTTTTTT
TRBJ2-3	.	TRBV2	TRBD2	CASSSGTSGRAADTQYF	TGTGCCAGCAGTTCCGGGACTAGCGGGAGGGCGGCAGATACGCAGTATTTT
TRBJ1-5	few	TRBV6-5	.	CASSDRSYNQPQHF	TGTGCCAGCAGCGACAGGTCCTACAATCAGCCCCAGCATTTT
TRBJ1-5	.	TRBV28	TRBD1	CASTPGQGYQPQHF	TGTGCCAGCACCCCCGGACAGGGGTATCAGCCCCAGCATTTT
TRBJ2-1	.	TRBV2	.	CASKGLEGYNEQFF	TGTGCCAGCAAGGGACTCGAGGGATACAATGAGCAGTTCTTC
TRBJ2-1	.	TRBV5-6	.	CASSFLETADLNEQFF	TGTGCCAGCAGCTTTTTGGAGACAGCTGATCTCAATGAGCAGTTCTTC
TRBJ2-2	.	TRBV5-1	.	CASSFGVRELFF	TGCGCCAGCAGCTTCGGGGTACGGGAGCTGTTTTTT
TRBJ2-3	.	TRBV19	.	CASTPGGARTDTQYF	TGTGCCAGTACCCCTGGGGGGGCACGCACAGATACGCAGTATTTT
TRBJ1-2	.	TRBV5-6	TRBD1	CASSLRGGQGNYGYTF	TGTGCCAGCAGCCTTCGGGGGGGACAGGGTAACTATGGCTACACCTTC
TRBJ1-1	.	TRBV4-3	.	CASSQVRNMNTEAFF	TGCGCCAGCAGCCAGGTTAGGAACATGAACACTGAAGCTTTCTTT
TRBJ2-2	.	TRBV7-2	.	CASSLVTGSGELFF	TGTGCCAGCAGCTTAGTAACAGGGAGCGGGGAGCTGTTTTTT